The clone carrying this T cell receptor (beta chain) was counted once. The sample comes from a study of technical replicates of blood from several donors. The CDR3 sequence is 15 residues long. V was pared by 1 base and J by 2 bases, with 12 bases between. The germline CDR1 and CDR2 sequences are SGHAT and FQDESV (reference sequence). Only in-frame clones appear in the TCRdb table, and some are missing; sequencing was by immunoSEQ multiplex PCR. The sample holds about 97,000 clones; about 94% are singletons and the top ten take around 0.31%. The sequenced sample consisted of T cells isolated from PBMCs. The origin of this receptor is a human donor in good health. The chain employs TRBV11-1 and TRBJ2-7; D is perhaps TRBD1 (6 bases). CDR3 protein: CASSLVGHQAYEQYF. As DNA, the CDR3 is TGTGCCAGCAGCTTAGTGGGACACCAAGCCTACGAGCAGTACTTC.